Listed here are 3 T cell receptor beta chains from one sample, sequenced in a study of cytomegalovirus exposure and HLA in healthy donors. The PCR had 60 Vbeta and 13 Jbeta primers. TCRdb's table, derived via immunoSEQ multiplex PCR, lists solely in-frame clones and lacks some. Of about 130,000 clones listed, 82% were seen once; the top ten hold over 1%. The specimen was PBMCs. All receptors come from a boy between 10 and 17 years old in good health and CMV-seronegative.

CDR3: CAWSVGGEQFF. CDR3 in DNA: TGTGCCTGGAGTGTGGGGGGTGAGCAGTTCTTC. The chain has TRBV30 and TRBJ2-1, with a weak D call TRBD2 (6 bases). V dropped 0 bases and J dropped 9 bases, with 6 bases sitting between them. This CDR3 region has 11 residues. The germline CDR1 and CDR2 sequences are GTSNPN and SVGIG (reference sequence).

The chain employs TRBV9 and TRBJ2-7; D perhaps matches TRBD1 (8 bases). CDR3 length: 15 amino acids. Germline V gene data show CDR1 as SGDLS and CDR2 as YYNGEE. With 3 bases removed from V and 0 bases from J, the gap between germline ends came to 13 bases. CDR3 amino acids: CASSADRDYSYEQYF. CDR3 coding DNA: TGTGCCAGCAGCGCGGACAGGGACTACTCCTACGAGCAGTACTTC.

This clone has a single count. The chain carries TRBV12-5 and TRBJ2-3; D might be TRBD1 (7 bases). There are 15 residues in the CDR3. Germline CDR1 reads LGHNT; CDR2 reads FRNRAP. V lost 1 base to trimming and J lost 3 bases, with 11 bases between them. The CDR3 loop is CASGLDRGGTDTQYF. DNA of the CDR3: TGTGCTAGTGGTTTGGACAGGGGAGGAACAGATACGCAGTATTTT.